The 29 T cell receptor beta chains given below trace back to one sample, sequenced in a study of blood T cell repertoires in COVID-19. The method was immunoSEQ multiplex PCR; TCRdb's version includes in-frame clones alone and lacks a portion of them. Of roughly 250,000 clones listed, roughly 93% are singletons. The sample was PBMCs or T cells enriched from blood (not recorded which). The source of these receptors is a woman aged 40 to 50 with acute COVID-19.

J is TRBJ1-1 and V is TRBV19; D perhaps matches TRBD1 (6 bases). CDR1 is LNHDA, CDR2 SQIVND, per germline (reference sequence). The CDR3 length is 11 residues. The V gene lost 3 bases and the J gene lost 9 bases, with 8 bases spanning the gap. The CDR3 is CASSIQGQAFF. In DNA, the CDR3 is TGTGCCAGTAGTATCCAGGGGCAAGCTTTCTTT.

V and J are TRBV27 and TRBJ1-1; D might be TRBD1 (5 bases). The CDR3 runs 14 residues. The V end was cut by 3 bases, the J end by 4 bases, with 12 bases between. Germline assignment: CDR1 MNHEY and CDR2 SMNVEV (reference sequence). CDR3 sequence (DNA): TGTGCCAGCAGTTTTGGGGGAGGAGGCACTGAAGCTTTCTTT. Translating it yields CASSFGGGGTEAFF.

This rearrangement joins TRBV28 to TRBJ2-7; 9 positions agree with TRBD2. V was clipped by 4 bases and J by 4 bases; unmatched bases: 8. In germline, CDR1 is MDHEN, CDR2 SYDVKM. CDR3 length equals 15 residues. CDR3 in amino acids: CASSSLAGMEYEQYF. The CDR3 coding sequence is TGTGCCAGCAGTTCGCTAGCGGGAATGGAGTACGAGCAGTACTTC.

The chain uses TRBV28 and TRBJ2-7; D possibly corresponds to TRBD1 (5 bases). The CDR3 has 17 amino acids. The V end lost 1 base, the J end lost 0 bases, and 16 bases lay between the germline ends. CDR1 MDHEN and CDR2 SYDVKM come from the germline V gene. This CDR3 reads CASSLLGQGPSSYEQYF. In nucleotides, the CDR3 is TGTGCCAGCAGTTTATTGGGGCAGGGCCCCAGCTCCTACGAGCAGTACTTC. The full variable domain, rest sourced from reference TRBV28 and TRBJ2-7, is DVKVTQSSRYLVKRTGEKVFLECVQDMDHENMFWYRQDPGLGLRLIYFSYDVKMKEKGDIPEGYSVSREKKERFSLILESASTNQTSMYLCASSLLGQGPSSYEQYFGPGTRLTVT.

V and J are TRBV6-2 or TRBV6-3 and TRBJ2-3; the match to TRBD1 covers 10 bases. V lost 2 bases to trimming and J lost 3 bases; unmatched junction nucleotides: 5. The CDR3 sequence is 16 residues long. Germline V gene data show CDR1 as MNHEY and CDR2 as SVGEGT. The CDR3 nucleotides are TGTGCCAGCAGTTACCCCGGGACAGGGGCGACAGATACGCAGTATTTT. As protein: CASSYPGTGATDTQYF.

This rearrangement joins TRBV28 to TRBJ2-2; 7 nucleotides agree with TRBD1. The J segment lost 4 bases and the V segment lost 2 bases, leaving 1 base of the junction unmatched. The CDR3 contains 14 residues. In germline, CDR1 is MDHEN, CDR2 SYDVKM. Here the CDR3 reads CASSLGTATGELFF. The CDR3, as DNA: TGTGCCAGCAGTTTAGGGACAGCCACCGGGGAGCTGTTTTTT.

V is TRBV24-1 and J is TRBJ2-3, with 14 bases matching TRBD2. V lost 0 bases and J lost 5; bases outside the gene matches: 0. The CDR3 is 16 amino acids. Germline V lookup: CDR1 KGHDR, CDR2 SFDVKD. The CDR3: CATSDLGLAGGDTQYF. The CDR3 DNA is TGTGCCACCAGTGATTTGGGACTAGCGGGAGGAGATACGCAGTATTTT.

CDR3: CASSPTSGRTGELFF. The CDR3 bases are TGTGCCAGCAGCCCGACTAGCGGGAGGACCGGGGAGCTGTTTTTT. This chain uses TRBV7-9 with TRBJ2-2; TRBD2 matches 13 bases. Germline assignment: CDR1 SEHNR and CDR2 FQNEAQ (reference sequence). The CDR3 sequence is 15 residues long. Trimming removed 5 bases from V and 5 bases from J; junction bases left unmatched: 2.

V usage is TRBV7-9 and J usage is TRBJ1-1; tentatively, D is TRBD1 (6 bases). The CDR3 loop spans 15 amino acids. Germline CDR1 and CDR2: SEHNR and FQNEAQ (reference sequence). V lost 5 bases, J lost 0 bases, and 13 bases lay in between. In DNA, the CDR3 is TGTGCCAGCAGCCTACAGGGTATGGTGAACACTGAAGCTTTCTTT. Protein sequence: CASSLQGMVNTEAFF. Supplemented by reference TRBV7-9 and TRBJ1-1, the full variable domain reads DTGVSQNPRHKITKRGQNVTFRCDPISEHNRLYWYRQTLGQGPEFLTYFQNEAQLEKSRLLSDRFSAERPKGSFSTLEIQRTEQGDSAMYLCASSLQGMVNTEAFFGQGTRLTVV.

This chain joins TRBV5-6 and TRBJ1-2, with a tentative D call TRBD1 (6 bases). V was trimmed by 0 bases and J by 8 bases, leaving 20 bases between them. The CDR3 covers 16 residues. Germline CDR1 SGHDT, CDR2 YYEEEE. The CDR3 region has the DNA TGTGCCAGCAGCTTGGTCGATGGGCAGCCGGGGGGCGGCTACACCTTC. Its translation is CASSLVDGQPGGGYTF.

This clone appeared a single time. The chain links TRBV9 to TRBJ2-2; 8 bases fit TRBD2. CDR1 and CDR2 from the germline V gene are SGDLS and YYNGEE. J was trimmed by 5 bases and V by 5 bases; bases with no gene match: 8. This CDR3 comprises 15 residues. CDR3 DNA sequence: TGTGCCAGCAGTTCCGGGGGGGCCCGGACCGGGGAGCTGTTTTTT. Its protein is CASSSGGARTGELFF.

This chain links TRBV5-1 with TRBJ1-4; possibly TRBD1 for D (6 bases). CDR3 length: 16 amino acids. The V end was cut by 4 bases, the J end by 6 bases, with 19 bases between. Germline lookup yields CDR1 SGHRS and CDR2 YFSETQ. As DNA, the CDR3 is TGCGCCAGCAGCCCACCGCAGGGGACGGCTCATGAAAAACTGTTTTTT. This codes for CASSPPQGTAHEKLFF.

This chain links TRBV7-8 with TRBJ1-4, with D tentatively TRBD1 (5 bases). The CDR3 has 16 amino acids. Germline lookup yields CDR1 SGHVS and CDR2 FQNEAQ. V lost 1 base to trimming and J lost 4 bases, with 13 bases between them. CDR3 bases: TGTGCCAGCAGCTTAGAGTGGAGACAGAGTAATGAAAAACTGTTTTTT. Translation: CASSLEWRQSNEKLFF.

This clone was counted once. In DNA, the CDR3 is TGCGCCAGCAGCTTCCTGCCTAGCGGGGGCCAAGAGACCCAGTACTTC. It encodes CASSFLPSGGQETQYF. The chain recombines TRBV5-1 with TRBJ2-5; 10 positions match TRBD2. Germline assignment: CDR1 SGHRS and CDR2 YFSETQ. The CDR3 length is 16 residues. J gave up 1 base and V 2 bases, and 5 bases lay outside the gene matches.

The V gene is TRBV12-3 or TRBV12-4, the J gene TRBJ2-3, with no clear D. Trimming left V 3 bases short and J 2 bases short, with 3 bases between. CDR3 length: 12 amino acids. CDR3 nucleotide sequence: TGTGCCAGCAGTTTTCACACAGATACGCAGTATTTT. Protein sequence: CASSFHTDTQYF.

In this sample, this clone turned up once. The V gene is TRBV6-5, the J gene TRBJ2-5; 7 bases map to TRBD2. V dropped 5 bases and J dropped 1; count of bases not matched to a gene: 4. CDR1 MNHEY and CDR2 SVGAGI come from the germline V gene. This CDR3 contains 14 residues. CDR3: CASSIGGIQETQYF. The CDR3 DNA follows: TGTGCCAGCAGTATCGGGGGGATCCAAGAGACCCAGTACTTC.

The V gene is TRBV4-1, the J gene TRBJ1-3; D not certain. In germline, CDR1 is MGHRA, CDR2 YSYEKL. This CDR3 is built from 14 residues. Trimming stripped 0 bases from V and 3 bases from J, with 6 bases between. The chain's CDR3 is CASSQDRIGNTIYF. CDR3 nucleotides: TGCGCCAGCAGCCAAGACAGGATTGGAAACACCATATATTTT.

The chain joins TRBV7-9 to TRBJ2-1; TRBD1 matches 8 bases. The CDR3 length is 15 residues. With 5 bases clipped from V and 1 base from J, the junction kept 4 bases outside the gene matches. Germline CDR1 reads SEHNR; CDR2 reads FQNEAQ (reference sequence). CDR3 amino acids: CASSLGQGSYNEQFF. Here the CDR3 DNA reads TGTGCCAGCAGCCTAGGACAGGGATCCTACAATGAGCAGTTCTTC.

This chain uses TRBV2 with TRBJ1-5, with D unresolved. In germline, CDR1 is SNHLY, CDR2 FYNNEI. V was clipped by 1 base and J by 10 bases, with 14 bases between them. The CDR3 length is 14 residues. The CDR3 sequence: CASSEDRVNRPQHF. DNA of the CDR3: TGTGCCAGCAGTGAAGATCGGGTGAATCGACCCCAGCATTTT.

The chain has TRBV5-1 and TRBJ2-7; TRBD1 aligns across 7 bases. V shed 1 base, J shed 4 bases, and the junction held 5 bases outside the gene matches. The CDR3 totals 14 residues. Germline V lookup: CDR1 SGHRS, CDR2 YFSETQ. CDR3 bases: TGCGCCAGCAGCTTGAGAGGGGGCAAATACGAGCAGTACTTC. This gives the protein CASSLRGGKYEQYF.

The rearrangement links TRBV6-5 to TRBJ1-6, with 8 bases that match TRBD1. This CDR3 region has 14 residues. V lost 7 bases to trimming and J lost 5 bases; unmatched junction nucleotides: 4. Germline CDR1 MNHEY, CDR2 SVGAGI. CDR3 sequence reads: CASTGQGDNSPLHF. As DNA, the CDR3 is TGTGCCAGCACAGGACAGGGAGATAATTCACCCCTCCACTTT.

The V gene is TRBV5-5, the J gene TRBJ2-2; TRBD2 might be the D (7 bases). This CDR3 is 16 amino acids long. Germline V gives CDR1 SGHKS, CDR2 YYEKEE (reference sequence). V lost 1 base to trimming and J lost 7 bases, with 17 bases between them. The DNA of the CDR3 is TGTGCCAGCAGCTTGAACGCGGGGGCGGCGAGCGGGGAGCTGTTTTTT. This codes for CASSLNAGAASGELFF.

The V call is TRBV28, the J call TRBJ1-4, with 12 nucleotides matching TRBD1. CDR1 and CDR2 from the germline V gene are MDHEN and SYDVKM. This CDR3 has 15 amino acids. With 3 bases clipped from V and 14 bases from J, the junction kept 10 bases outside the gene matches. CDR3: CASSFRDRGRLDLFF. CDR3 sequence (DNA): TGTGCCAGCAGTTTCCGGGACAGGGGGCGCCTGGACCTGTTTTTT.

The chain has TRBV6-2 or TRBV6-3 and TRBJ2-7, with 8 bases aligning to TRBD2. Germline loops: CDR1 MNHEY, CDR2 SVGEGT. With 5 bases clipped from V and 9 bases from J, the junction kept 6 bases outside the gene matches. The CDR3 is 12 amino acids. CDR3 sequence reads: CASSPGGDWQYF. The DNA of the CDR3 is TGTGCCAGCAGTCCCGGGGGGGACTGGCAGTACTTC.

This sequence joins TRBV5-1 and TRBJ1-4; D unclear. The CDR3 runs to 14 residues. The V gene lost 3 bases and the J gene lost 8 bases, with 14 bases spanning the gap. The germline gives CDR1 SGHRS, CDR2 YFSETQ. As DNA, the CDR3 is TGCGCCAGCAGCTCTGACGGCCAGCGGGAAAAACTGTTTTTT. Translation: CASSSDGQREKLFF.

The chain couples TRBV19 to TRBJ2-3; 8 nucleotides line up with TRBD2. The CDR3 runs to 17 residues. Germline V gene data show CDR1 as LNHDA and CDR2 as SQIVND (reference sequence). V gave up 5 bases and J gave up 2 bases; unmatched junction bases: 12. CDR3: CASSHGVLAENTDTQYF. CDR3 coding DNA: TGTGCCAGTAGTCATGGGGTACTAGCGGAAAACACAGATACGCAGTATTTT.

V is TRBV12-3 or TRBV12-4 and J is TRBJ2-7, with D possibly being TRBD1 (5 bases). The CDR3 loop spans 13 amino acids. V lost 3 bases and J 5 bases, leaving 11 bases between the germline ends. Here the CDR3 DNA reads TGTGCCAGCAGTTTGCAGGGCGCGGACGAGCAGTACTTC. Translation gives CASSLQGADEQYF.

The chain uses TRBV2 and TRBJ1-5; D may be TRBD1 (6 bases). The CDR3 totals 13 residues. Between the trimmed V and J ends, which lost 7 bases and 6 bases, there was a span of 13 bases. In germline, CDR1 is SNHLY, CDR2 FYNNEI. The CDR3 DNA reads as TGTGCCAGCAAGAGCAGGGGATCTCAGCCCCAGCATTTT. Amino acids: CASKSRGSQPQHF.

In its sample, this clone was seen once. The chain has TRBV5-1 and TRBJ2-1; D unresolved. The CDR3 has 13 residues. CDR1 is SGHRS, CDR2 YFSETQ, per germline. Trimming took 2 bases from V and 7 from J, leaving 10 bases between them. The CDR3 loop is CASSLGRQNEQFF. The DNA of the CDR3 is TGCGCCAGCAGCTTAGGCAGGCAGAATGAGCAGTTCTTC. Filled out from reference TRBV5-1 and TRBJ2-1, the complete variable domain reads KAGVTQTPRYLIKTRGQQVTLSCSPISGHRSVSWYQQTPGQGLQFLFEYFSETQRNKGNFPGRFSGRQFSNSRSEMNVSTLELGDSALYLCASSLGRQNEQFFGPGTRLTVL.